This T cell receptor beta chain was retrieved from a study of cytomegalovirus exposure and HLA in healthy donors. Study-wide points: Rarity marked most TCR sequences, yet some public TCRs occurred in many donors. In a later analysis, specific HLA alleles were associated with 15,000 to 20,000 TCR beta sequences at a 0.05 false discovery rate. Later on, an analysis showed TCR association rates differing by HLA locus, with DRB1 the most and HLA-C the fewest.

Concerning this clone itself: The antigen is not known.

This PCR relied on a set of 60 Vbeta primers and 13 Jbeta primers. The assay was immunoSEQ multiplex PCR, and TCRdb's table has in-frame clones only and misses some. The repertoire table contains over 45,000 clones. The receptor's source is a woman younger than 35 in good health and CMV-seronegative. Sequenced material: PBMCs.

CDR3 sequence (DNA): TGTGCCAGCAGCTCGACAGGGGGCGACTATGGCTACACCTTC. Residues: CASSSTGGDYGYTF. The chain has TRBV7-8 and TRBJ1-2, with 10 nucleotides matching TRBD1. CDR1 is SGHVS and CDR2 is FQNEAQ in the germline V gene. Trimming removed 4 bases from V and 3 bases from J; junction bases left unmatched: 2. The CDR3 is 14 residues long.